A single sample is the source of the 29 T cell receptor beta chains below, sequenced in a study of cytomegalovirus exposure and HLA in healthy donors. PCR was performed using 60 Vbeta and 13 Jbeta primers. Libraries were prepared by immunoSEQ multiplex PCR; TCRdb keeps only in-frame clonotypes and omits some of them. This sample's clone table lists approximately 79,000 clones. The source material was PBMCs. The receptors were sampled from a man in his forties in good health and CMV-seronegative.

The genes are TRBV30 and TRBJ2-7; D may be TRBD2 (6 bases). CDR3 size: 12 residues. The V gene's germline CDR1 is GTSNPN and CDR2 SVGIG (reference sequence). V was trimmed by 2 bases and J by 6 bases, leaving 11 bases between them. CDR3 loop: CAWSSLGGEQYF. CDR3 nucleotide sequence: TGTGCCTGGAGTTCTCTGGGGGGCGAGCAGTACTTC.

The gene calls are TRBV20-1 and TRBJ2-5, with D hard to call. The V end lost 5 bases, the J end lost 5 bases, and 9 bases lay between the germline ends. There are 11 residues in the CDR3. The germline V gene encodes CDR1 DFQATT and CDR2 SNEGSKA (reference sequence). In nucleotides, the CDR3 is TGCAGTGCTCCCCGCCGGGAGACCCAGTACTTC. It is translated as CSAPRRETQYF.

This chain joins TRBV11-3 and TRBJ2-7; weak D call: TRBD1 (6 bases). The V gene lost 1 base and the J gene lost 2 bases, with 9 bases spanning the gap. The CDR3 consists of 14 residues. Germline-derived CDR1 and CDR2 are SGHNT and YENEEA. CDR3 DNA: TGTGCCAGCAGCTTAGGAGGGGACACCTACGAGCAGTACTTC. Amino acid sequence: CASSLGGDTYEQYF.

The CDR3: CASSPGGPGELFF. The CDR3 DNA follows: TGTGCCAGCAGCCCCGGGGGGCCCGGGGAGCTGTTTTTT. V and J are TRBV5-4 and TRBJ2-2, with D maybe TRBD2 (7 bases). Germline CDR1 SGHNT, CDR2 YYREEE (reference sequence). V lost 4 bases and J 6 bases, leaving 10 bases between the germline ends. The CDR3 extends over 13 amino acids.

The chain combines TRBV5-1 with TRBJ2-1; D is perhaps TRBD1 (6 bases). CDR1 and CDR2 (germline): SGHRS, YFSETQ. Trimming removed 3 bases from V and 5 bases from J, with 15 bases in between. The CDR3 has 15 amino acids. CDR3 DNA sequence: TGCGCCAGCAGCTACCATCCAGGGACAAACAATGAGCAGTTCTTC. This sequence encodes CASSYHPGTNNEQFF.

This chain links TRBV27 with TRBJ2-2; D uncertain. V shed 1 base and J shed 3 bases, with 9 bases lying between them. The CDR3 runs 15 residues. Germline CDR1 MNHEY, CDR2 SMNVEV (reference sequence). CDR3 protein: CASSLYSYYTGELFF. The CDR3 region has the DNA TGTGCCAGCAGTTTATACAGTTACTACACCGGGGAGCTGTTTTTT.

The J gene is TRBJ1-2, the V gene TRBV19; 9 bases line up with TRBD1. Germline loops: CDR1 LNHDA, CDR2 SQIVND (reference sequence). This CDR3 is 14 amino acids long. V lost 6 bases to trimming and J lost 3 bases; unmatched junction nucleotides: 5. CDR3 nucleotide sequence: TGTGCCAGTAGAAGACAGGGGGAGGACTATGGCTACACCTTC. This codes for CASRRQGEDYGYTF.

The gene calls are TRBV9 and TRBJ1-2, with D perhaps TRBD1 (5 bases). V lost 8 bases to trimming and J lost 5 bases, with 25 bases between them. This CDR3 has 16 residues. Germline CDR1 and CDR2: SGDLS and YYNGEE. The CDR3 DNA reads TGTGCCAGGATAGAAACTCTTGACAGTGTCCGATATGGCTACACCTTC. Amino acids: CARIETLDSVRYGYTF.

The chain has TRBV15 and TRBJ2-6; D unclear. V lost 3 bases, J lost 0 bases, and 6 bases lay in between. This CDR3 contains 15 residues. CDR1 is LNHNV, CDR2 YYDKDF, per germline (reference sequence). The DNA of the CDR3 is TGTGCCACCAGCAGGAGCCTCTCTGGGGCCAACGTCCTGACTTTC. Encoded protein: CATSRSLSGANVLTF.

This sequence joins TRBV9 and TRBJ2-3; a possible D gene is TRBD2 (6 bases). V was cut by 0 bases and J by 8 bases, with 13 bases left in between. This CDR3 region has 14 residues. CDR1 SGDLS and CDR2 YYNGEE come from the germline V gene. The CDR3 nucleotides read TGTGCCAGCAGCGTAGAGGGACTCAAGGTTACGCAGTATTTT. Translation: CASSVEGLKVTQYF.

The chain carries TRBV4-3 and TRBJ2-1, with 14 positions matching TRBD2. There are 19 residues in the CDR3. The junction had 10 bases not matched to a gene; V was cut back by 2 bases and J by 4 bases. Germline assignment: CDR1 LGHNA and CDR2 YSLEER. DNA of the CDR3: TGCGCCAGCAGCCAACAACCGACTAGCGGGGGGGGTTTGTACAATGAGCAGTTCTTC. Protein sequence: CASSQQPTSGGGLYNEQFF.

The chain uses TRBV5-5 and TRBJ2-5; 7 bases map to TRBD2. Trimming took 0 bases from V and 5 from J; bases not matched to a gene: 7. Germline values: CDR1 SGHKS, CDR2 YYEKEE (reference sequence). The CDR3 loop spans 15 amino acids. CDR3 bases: TGTGCCAGCAGCTTGGAAGGACTAGTCGAGGAGACCCAGTACTTC. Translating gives CASSLEGLVEETQYF.

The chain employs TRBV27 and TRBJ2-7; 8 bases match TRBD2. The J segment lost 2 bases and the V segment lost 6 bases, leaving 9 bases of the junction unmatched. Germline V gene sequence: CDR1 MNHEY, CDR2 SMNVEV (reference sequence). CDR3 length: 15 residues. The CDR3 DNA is TGTGCCAGCAGCCTCCGACGGGAGGGGACCTACGAGCAGTACTTC. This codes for CASSLRREGTYEQYF.

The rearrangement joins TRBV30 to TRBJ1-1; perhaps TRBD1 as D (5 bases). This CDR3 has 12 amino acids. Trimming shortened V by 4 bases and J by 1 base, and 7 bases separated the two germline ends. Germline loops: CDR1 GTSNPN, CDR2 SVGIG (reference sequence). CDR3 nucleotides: TGTGCCTGGATCCAGGGGAACACTGAAGCTTTCTTT. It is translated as CAWIQGNTEAFF. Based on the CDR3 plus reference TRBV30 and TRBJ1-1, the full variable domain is SQTIHQWPATLVQPVGSPLSLECTVEGTSNPNLYWYRQAAGRGLQLLFYSVGIGQISSEVPQNLSASRPQDRQFILSSKKLLLSDSGFYLCAWIQGNTEAFFGQGTRLTVV.

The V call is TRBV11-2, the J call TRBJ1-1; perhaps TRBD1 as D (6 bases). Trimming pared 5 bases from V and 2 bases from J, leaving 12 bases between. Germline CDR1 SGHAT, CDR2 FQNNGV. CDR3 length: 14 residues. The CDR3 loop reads CASSRGGGNTEAFF. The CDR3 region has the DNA TGTGCCAGCAGCAGGGGGGGAGGAAACACTGAAGCTTTCTTT.

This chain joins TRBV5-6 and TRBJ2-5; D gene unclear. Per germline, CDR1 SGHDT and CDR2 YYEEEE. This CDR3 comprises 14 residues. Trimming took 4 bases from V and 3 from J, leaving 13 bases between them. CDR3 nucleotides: TGTGCCAGCAGCCCCCCCGCCCAGGAAGAGACCCAGTACTTC. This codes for CASSPPAQEETQYF.

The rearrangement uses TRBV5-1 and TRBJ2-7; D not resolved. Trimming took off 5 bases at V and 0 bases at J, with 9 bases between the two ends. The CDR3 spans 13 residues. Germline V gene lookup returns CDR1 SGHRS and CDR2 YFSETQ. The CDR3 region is CASSPGGSYEQYF. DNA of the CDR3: TGCGCCAGCAGTCCGGGTGGCTCCTACGAGCAGTACTTC.

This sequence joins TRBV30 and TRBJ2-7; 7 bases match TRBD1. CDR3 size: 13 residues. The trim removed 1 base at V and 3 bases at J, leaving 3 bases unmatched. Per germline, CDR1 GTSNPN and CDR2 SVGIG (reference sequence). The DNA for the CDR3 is TGTGCCTGGAGTGCCGGGACAGACTACGAGCAGTACTTC. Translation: CAWSAGTDYEQYF.

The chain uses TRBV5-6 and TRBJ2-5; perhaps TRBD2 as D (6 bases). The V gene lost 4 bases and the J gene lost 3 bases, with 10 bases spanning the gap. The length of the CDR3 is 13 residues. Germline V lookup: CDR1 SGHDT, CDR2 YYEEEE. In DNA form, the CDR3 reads TGTGCCAGCAGCCTAGGGACTGAAGAGACCCAGTACTTC. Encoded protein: CASSLGTEETQYF.

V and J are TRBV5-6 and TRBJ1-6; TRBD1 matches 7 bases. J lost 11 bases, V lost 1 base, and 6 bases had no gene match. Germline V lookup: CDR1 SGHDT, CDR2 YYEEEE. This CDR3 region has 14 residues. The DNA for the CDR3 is TGTGCCAGCAGCTTGACGACAGGGTTTACACCCCTCCACTTT. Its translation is CASSLTTGFTPLHF.

For the CDR3, the DNA is TGTGCCAGCAGCCCCAGTATGGATACGCAGTATTTT. Encoded protein: CASSPSMDTQYF. This chain links TRBV9 with TRBJ2-3; D gene ambiguous. V shed 4 bases and J shed 6 bases, with 9 bases lying between them. This CDR3 spans 12 amino acids. Germline V gene sequence: CDR1 SGDLS, CDR2 YYNGEE. Full variable domain (rest looked up from reference TRBV9 and TRBJ2-3): DSGVTQTPKHLITATGQRVTLRCSPRSGDLSVYWYQQSLDQGLQFLIQYYNGEERAKGNILERFSAQQFPDLHSELNLSSLELGDSALYFCASSPSMDTQYFGPGTRLTVL.

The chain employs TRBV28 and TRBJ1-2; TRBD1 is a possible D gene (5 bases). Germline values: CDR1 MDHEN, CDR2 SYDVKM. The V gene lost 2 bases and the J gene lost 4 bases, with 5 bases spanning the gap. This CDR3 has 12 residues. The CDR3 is CASSLDSYGYTF. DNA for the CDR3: TGTGCCAGCAGTTTAGACAGCTATGGCTACACCTTC.

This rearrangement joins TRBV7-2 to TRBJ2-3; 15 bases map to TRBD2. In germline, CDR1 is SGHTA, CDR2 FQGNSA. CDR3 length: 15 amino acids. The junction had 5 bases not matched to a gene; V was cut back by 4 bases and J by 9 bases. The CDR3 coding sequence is TGTGCCAGCAGCTCTCGAGGACTAGCGGGAGGGACGCAGTATTTT. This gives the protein CASSSRGLAGGTQYF.

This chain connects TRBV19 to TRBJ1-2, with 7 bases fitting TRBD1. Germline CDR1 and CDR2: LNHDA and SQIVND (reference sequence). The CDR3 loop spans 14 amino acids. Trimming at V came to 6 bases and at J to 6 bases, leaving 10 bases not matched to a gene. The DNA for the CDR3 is TGTGCCAGTAGGTCCGGGACAGCTAAGGATGGCTACACCTTC. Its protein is CASRSGTAKDGYTF. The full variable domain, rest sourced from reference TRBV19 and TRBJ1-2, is DGGITQSPKYLFRKEGQNVTLSCEQNLNHDAMYWYRQDPGQGLRLIYYSQIVNDFQKGDIAEGYSVSREKKESFPLTVTSAQKNPTAFYLCASRSGTAKDGYTFGSGTRLTVV.

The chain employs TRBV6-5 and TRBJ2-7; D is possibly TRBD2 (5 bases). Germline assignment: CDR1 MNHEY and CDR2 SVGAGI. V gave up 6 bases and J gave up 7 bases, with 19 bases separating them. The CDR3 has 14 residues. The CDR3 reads CASRNGRDVREQYF. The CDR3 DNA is TGTGCCAGCAGAAACGGCCGGGATGTCAGGGAGCAGTACTTC.

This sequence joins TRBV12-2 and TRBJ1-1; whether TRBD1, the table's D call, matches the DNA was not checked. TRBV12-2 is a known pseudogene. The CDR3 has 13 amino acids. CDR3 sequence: CASRFYSSPEAFF. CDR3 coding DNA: TGTGCAAGTCGCTTTTACAGCTCCCCTGAAGCTTTCTTT.

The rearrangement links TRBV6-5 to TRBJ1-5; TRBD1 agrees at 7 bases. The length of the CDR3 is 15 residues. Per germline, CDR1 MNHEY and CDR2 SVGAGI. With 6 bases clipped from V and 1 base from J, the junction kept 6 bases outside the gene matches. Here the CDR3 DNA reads TGTGCCAGCAGAAAGGGGGCTGGGAGCAATCAGCCCCAGCATTTT. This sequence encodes CASRKGAGSNQPQHF.

The CDR3 region is CASRGVNDGHEKLFF. The DNA of the CDR3 is TGTGCCAGCAGGGGAGTAAACGACGGACATGAAAAACTGTTTTTT. The rearrangement uses TRBV7-2 and TRBJ1-4, with no clear D. The CDR3 extends over 15 amino acids. The V end lost 6 bases, the J end lost 6 bases, and 17 bases lay between the germline ends. Germline V gives CDR1 SGHTA, CDR2 FQGNSA. Supplemented by reference TRBV7-2 and TRBJ1-4, the full variable domain reads GAGVSQSPSNKVTEKGKDVELRCDPISGHTALYWYRQSLGQGLEFLIYFQGNSAPDKSGLPSDRFSAERTGGSVSTLTIQRTQQEDSAVYLCASRGVNDGHEKLFFGSGTQLSVL.

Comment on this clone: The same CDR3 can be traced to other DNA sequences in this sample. CDR3 sequence: CAWKLAPGETQYF. DNA of the CDR3: TGTGCCTGGAAACTAGCGCCTGGAGAGACCCAGTACTTC. The V call is TRBV30, the J call TRBJ2-5; 7 bases are a match to TRBD2. CDR1 GTSNPN and CDR2 SVGIG come from the germline V gene (reference sequence). V shed 4 bases and J 4 bases; nucleotides not matched to a gene: 6. This CDR3 has 13 residues. The whole variable domain, filled in from reference TRBV30 and TRBJ2-5, reads SQTIHQWPATLVQPVGSPLSLECTVEGTSNPNLYWYRQAAGRGLQLLFYSVGIGQISSEVPQNLSASRPQDRQFILSSKKLLLSDSGFYLCAWKLAPGETQYFGPGTRLLVL.